This T cell receptor (beta chain) derives from a study of blood T cell repertoires in COVID-19. Study as a whole: From the United States, Italy and Spain came samples of acute and convalescent COVID-19. The analysed material was cDNA or gDNA that came from T cells, B-cell-depleted T cells, or PBMCs.

Authors' methods: Amplification of reference gene primers provided the estimated nucleated cell counts. This table comes from immunoSEQ multiplex PCR, and its TCRdb copy is limited to in-frame clones, with some not included. Clonal size and the V and J genes are those of that table, whereas D and trimming came from the DNA. This table has a few hundred thousand clones, roughly 75% appearing once. Germline CDR1 reads LGHDT; CDR2 reads YNNKEL (reference sequence). J gave up 6 bases and V 4 bases, and 10 bases lay outside the gene matches. The CDR3 totals 17 residues. This clone was counted many times. The receptor comes from a woman in her 70s with acute or convalescent COVID-19. Sequencing input: peripheral blood. J is TRBJ2-1 and V is TRBV3-1 (or the pseudogene TRBV3-2); TRBD1 matches 12 bases. In DNA, the CDR3 is TGTGCCAGCAGCCCCCCTTGGGGACAGGGGGCCTTCAATGAGCAGTTCTTC. Protein: CASSPPWGQGAFNEQFF.